This T cell receptor beta chain was captured by sequencing in a study of blood T cell repertoires in COVID-19. Across the study: Both acute and convalescent COVID-19 samples were obtained from the United States, Italy and Spain. The cDNA or gDNA used as material had been derived from T cells, B-cell-depleted T cells, or PBMCs.

Trimming stripped 4 bases from V and 4 bases from J, with 8 bases between. CDR1 SGHVS and CDR2 FQNEAQ come from the germline V gene. This CDR3 has 12 amino acids. Per the original data handling: Estimation of nucleated cell counts relied on the amplification of reference gene primers. The repertoire was sequenced with immunoSEQ multiplex PCR; TCRdb's copy has only in-frame clones and lacks some. For V, J and clone size, that table is used; D and trimming come from the DNA. The table lists 130,000 to 150,000 clones, over 70% of them singletons, with around 2.1% in the top ten. This chain links TRBV7-8 with TRBJ2-7; TRBD2 is a possible D gene (5 bases). The sequenced sample was peripheral blood. The source is a woman aged 60 to 75 with acute or convalescent COVID-19. The CDR3 DNA reads as TGTGCCAGCAGCTCGGGGAATTACGAGCAGTACTTC. Amino acids: CASSSGNYEQYF.